This is a list of T cell receptor beta chains from one sample in a study of T cell changes during pregnancy in multiple sclerosis. This table comes from immunoSEQ multiplex PCR, and its TCRdb copy is limited to in-frame clones, with some not included. This table has about 54,000 clones, over 80% appearing once. The source was CD4+ T cells from peripheral blood mononuclear cells, collected in the first trimester of pregnancy. All receptors derive from a female donor with multiple sclerosis, enrolled in a pregnancy study. The CDR3 runs from the conserved cysteine through the conserved F or W. A D gene is named only where the DNA matches it firmly. Only part of the rows carry a size: once, few, many, or a class if the clone is expanded.

>TRBD2|TRBJ2-1|TRBV27|NA
CASSLSASGVPHNQFF
TGTGCCAGCAGTTTATCAGCTAGCGGAGTACCACACAATCAGTTCTTC
>TRBD1|TRBJ2-1|TRBV2|NA
CASKRTGVNEQFF
TGTGCCAGCAAAAGGACAGGGGTGAATGAGCAGTTCTTC
>TRBD2|TRBJ2-1|TRBV6-6|once
CASSYSGGGPYNEQFF
TGTGCCAGCAGTTACTCCGGCGGGGGGCCCTACAATGAGCAGTTCTTC
>TRBD1|TRBJ1-1|TRBV29-1|NA
CSVGGRTGGVNTEAFF
TGCAGCGTGGGGGGCCGGACAGGGGGTGTGAACACTGAAGCTTTCTTT
>NA|TRBJ1-3|TRBV15|NA
CATSREAGNTIYF
TGTGCCACCAGCAGAGAAGCGGGAAACACCATATATTTT
>NA|TRBJ2-7|TRBV5-1|NA
CASSLAKIRGSNSYEQYF
TGCGCCAGCAGCTTGGCCAAAATCCGGGGGAGCAATTCCTACGAGCAGTACTTC
>TRBD1|TRBJ1-1|TRBV7-9|NA
CASSQGQYPIGEAFF
TGTGCCAGCAGCCAGGGACAGTACCCGATCGGTGAAGCTTTCTTT
>TRBD2|TRBJ2-2|TRBV27|NA
CASSLRGGEAGELFF
TGTGCCAGCAGTTTACGGGGGGGAGAAGCCGGGGAGCTGTTTTTT
>NA|TRBJ2-7|TRBV6-5|NA
CASSYSFLSEQYF
TGTGCCAGCAGTTACTCGTTCTTGTCCGAGCAGTACTTC
>NA|TRBJ1-2|TRBV7-2|NA
CASSSQWGGERDGYTF
TGTGCCAGCAGTTCCCAATGGGGAGGGGAAAGGGATGGCTACACCTTC
>NA|TRBJ2-5|TRBV5-6|NA
CASSLRAGKGETQYF
TGTGCCAGCAGCTTGAGGGCAGGGAAGGGAGAGACCCAGTACTTC
>NA|TRBJ1-2|TRBV2|NA
CASSAKRGYTF
TGTGCCAGCAGTGCTAAGAGGGGCTACACCTTC
>TRBD2|TRBJ2-5|TRBV7-9|NA
CASSRRLAQETQYF
TGTGCCAGCAGCCGACGACTAGCTCAAGAGACCCAGTACTTC
>NA|TRBJ1-1|TRBV28|NA
CASSQTGHLNTEAFF
TGTGCCAGCAGCCAGACGGGACACCTGAACACTGAAGCTTTCTTT
>NA|TRBJ2-4|TRBV10-3|once
CAISSPGNIQYF
TGTGCCATCAGTTCGCCAGGAAACATTCAGTACTTC
>NA|TRBJ1-2|TRBV28|NA
CASRADTAYGYTF
TGTGCCAGCAGGGCGGACACTGCCTATGGCTACACCTTC